This T cell receptor (beta chain) is from a study of cytomegalovirus exposure and HLA in healthy donors. Broader study findings: Roughly uniform sequencing depth across donors was assumed, possibly incorrectly. Cytomegalovirus-associated status was assigned to 164 TCR beta chains.

Note on this clone: What it binds is unknown.

PCR employed 60 Vbeta and 13 Jbeta primers. Repertoires were generated with immunoSEQ multiplex PCR, while TCRdb's copy carries only in-frame clones and drops some. Of 100,000 or so clones in the sample, around 84% are singletons; the top ten hold around 4.3%. Germline CDR1 SGHTA, CDR2 FQGNSA. The V end was cut by 4 bases, the J end by 2 bases, with 10 bases between. The CDR3 is 14 residues long. The chain combines TRBV7-2 with TRBJ2-3, with D tentatively TRBD1 (6 bases). The receptor's source is a woman aged 40 to 49 in good health and CMV-seropositive. Sequencing was carried out using PBMCs. As DNA, the CDR3 is TGTGCCAGCAGCTCCGGACAGATCACAGATACGCAGTATTTT. Residues: CASSSGQITDTQYF.